Below are 8 T cell receptor beta chains sequenced from a single sample in a study of T cells in Graves' hyperthyroidism and ophthalmopathy. It was RNA transcripts that yielded the amplified TCR beta CDR3 regions. Primed by the HTBI set, a first-round RT-PCR was run on the TCR CDR3. TCRdb recomputed calls from the multiplex PCR reads with MiXCR, one row per CDR3 protein. The table shows about 560,000 distinct CDR3 sequences, with around 16% occurring only once. The specimen sequenced was blood. Every receptor here comes from a woman aged 30 to 39 with Graves' hyperthyroidism.

The chain is built from TRBV14 and TRBJ2-3, with 8 positions matching TRBD2. The V and J ends lost 0 bases and 5 bases, in that order; junction bases with no gene match: 10. CDR1 and CDR2 (germline): SGHDN, FVKESK. This CDR3 has 17 amino acids. The CDR3 sequence is CASSQDVSSGYGDTQYF. The DNA for the CDR3 is TGTGCCAGCAGCCAAGATGTGTCTAGCGGGTATGGAGATACGCAGTATTTT.

This clonotype was detected ten times or more. This chain uses TRBV7-2 with TRBJ2-3, with D unresolved. Germline V gives CDR1 SGHTA, CDR2 FQGNSA. This CDR3 spans 13 amino acids. V was trimmed by 3 bases and J by 5 bases, leaving 9 bases between them. CDR3 nucleotides: TGTGCCAGCAGCTTGGGATGGGAAGATACGCAGTATTTT. Encoded protein: CASSLGWEDTQYF.

The genes are TRBV5-1 and TRBJ1-1, with D hard to call. This CDR3 spans 12 amino acids. CDR1 is SGHRS and CDR2 is YFSETQ in the germline V gene. Between the trimmed V and J ends, which lost 1 base and 8 bases, there was a span of 9 bases. The CDR3 protein is CASSLNSKEAFF. Written as DNA, the CDR3 is TGCGCCAGCAGCTTGAACAGTAAAGAAGCTTTCTTT.

Details on this clonotype: At one end, the junction sequence differs from germline, possibly due to a read error. This rearrangement joins TRBV5-5 to TRBJ1-1; D is undetermined. The CDR3 has 13 residues. Germline CDR1 SGHKS, CDR2 YYEKEE (reference sequence). The CDR3 nucleotides are TGTGCCAGCAGACAAACCCTGAACACTGAAACTTTCTTT. Translating it yields CASRQTLNTETFF. The variable domain in full, completed from reference TRBV5-5 and TRBJ1-1, reads DAGVTQSPTHLIKTRGQQVTLRCSPISGHKSVSWYQQVLGQGPQFIFQYYEKEERGRGNFPDRFSARQFPNYSSELNVNALLLGDSALYLCASRQTLNTETFFGQGTRLTVV.

The gene calls are TRBV7-2 and TRBJ1-1, with 8 positions matching TRBD1. CDR3 length: 15 residues. Germline-derived CDR1 and CDR2 are SGHTA and FQGNSA. V trimming: 5 bases; J trimming: 0 bases; junction bases outside the gene matches: 5. The chain's CDR3 is CASSIPTGVNTEAFF. CDR3 in DNA: TGTGCCAGCAGCATTCCGACAGGGGTGAACACTGAAGCTTTCTTT.

This clonotype turned up a few times. The CDR3 nucleotides are TGTGCCAGCAGCCAAGGTCCAGGGGGCACCGGGGAGCTGTTTTTT. This codes for CASSQGPGGTGELFF. The chain carries TRBV4-2 and TRBJ2-2, with 7 bases that match TRBD1. V lost 1 base and J lost 4; bases outside the gene matches: 3. The CDR3 runs 15 residues. Germline assignment: CDR1 LGHNA and CDR2 YNFKEQ.

This clonotype was seen at least ten times. The chain uses TRBV2 and TRBJ1-1, with D possibly TRBD1 on 5 matching bases. The germline CDR1 and CDR2 sequences are SNHLY and FYNNEI. Between the trimmed V and J ends, which lost 7 bases and 1 base, there was a span of 7 bases. This CDR3 is 12 amino acids long. DNA for the CDR3: TGTGCCAGCATCCAGGGGAACACTGAAGCTTTCTTT. Protein: CASIQGNTEAFF.

J is TRBJ1-2 and V is TRBV2; TRBD1 is a possible D gene (6 bases). CDR3 size: 11 residues. Germline V gene data show CDR1 as SNHLY and CDR2 as FYNNEI. V lost 6 bases and J 8 bases, leaving 10 bases between the germline ends. The CDR3 nucleotides read TGTGCCAGCAGGGGCGGACAGGGCTACACCTTC. Its translation is CASRGGQGYTF.